This is a list of T cell receptor beta chains from one sample in a study of shared clonotypes between healthy human individuals. Repertoires were generated with immunoSEQ multiplex PCR, while TCRdb's copy carries only in-frame clones and drops some. The sample has some 2,500,000 clones, approximately 94% seen once. Material: naive CD4+ T cells from PBMCs. These receptors originate from a man in his late teens or twenties in good health. Some clones in this sample may be carry-over from other donors' samples. CDR3s include the opening cysteine and the closing phenylalanine or tryptophan. The order of the fields is clone size, D gene, J gene, V gene, CDR3 protein, CDR3 DNA. The D gene is left open where the match is weak. Size is stated for part of the rows, as once, few or many counts, or as a class when the clone is expanded.

once,TRBD1,TRBJ2-2,TRBV11-3,CASSLGQGFSGELFF,TGTGCCAGCAGCTTAGGACAGGGTTTTTCGGGAGAGCTGTTTTTT
NA,TRBD1,TRBJ1-1,TRBV28,CASSIKGTVRTEAFF,TGTGCCAGCAGTATTAAGGGGACAGTGAGGACTGAAGCTTTCTTT
once,NA,TRBJ2-7,TRBV7-6,CASSLAGGTYEQYF,TGTGCCAGCAGCTTAGCGGGAGGTACCTACGAGCAGTACTTC
NA,NA,TRBJ2-2,TRBV9,CASSVEFYRDTNTGELFF,TGTGCCAGCAGCGTAGAGTTCTACCGGGACACGAACACCGGGGAGCTGTTTTTT
NA,TRBD2,TRBJ2-7,TRBV29-1,CSVVPGLATHEQYF,TGCAGCGTTGTGCCGGGACTAGCGACCCACGAGCAGTACTTC
NA,NA,TRBJ2-5,TRBV19,CASRPPGAGKETQYF,TGTGCCAGTAGACCCCCAGGTGCGGGCAAGGAGACCCAGTACTTC
NA,NA,TRBJ1-2,TRBV7-8,CASSSRFPNYGYTF,TGTGCCAGCAGCTCCCGGTTCCCTAACTATGGCTACACCTTC
NA,NA,TRBJ2-3,TRBV28,CASSDTGPRAPTDTQYF,TGTGCCAGCAGTGACACCGGGCCCAGGGCCCCCACAGATACGCAGTATTTT
NA,TRBD2,TRBJ2-1,TRBV28,CASRRAGTSSLHEQFF,TGTGCCAGCAGGAGAGCCGGGACTAGCTCCCTACATGAGCAGTTCTTC
NA,NA,TRBJ1-2,TRBV7-2,CASSLVGASYGYTF,TGTGCCAGCAGCTTAGTCGGGGCCAGCTATGGCTACACCTTC
once,TRBD1,TRBJ2-7,TRBV28,CASRSGTGLYEQYF,TGTGCCAGCAGAAGTGGGACAGGCCTCTACGAGCAGTACTTC
NA,NA,TRBJ2-5,TRBV5-1,CASRPVGQETQYF,TGCGCCAGCAGGCCGGTGGGACAAGAGACCCAGTACTTC
NA,NA,TRBJ2-7,TRBV5-1,CASSLEPSLYEQYF,TGCGCCAGCAGCTTGGAACCTAGCCTCTACGAGCAGTACTTC
NA,NA,TRBJ2-5,TRBV20-1,CSASGAETQYF,TGCAGTGCTAGCGGCGCAGAGACCCAGTACTTC
NA,NA,TRBJ1-6,TRBV4-1,CASSQDRGTTSRSSYNSPLHF,TGCGCCAGCAGCCAAGATCGAGGGACGACTAGTAGAAGCTCCTATAATTCACCCCTCCACTTT
NA,NA,TRBJ2-3,TRBV6-1,CASSEGDTQYF,TGTGCCAGCAGTGAGGGGGATACGCAGTATTTT
NA,TRBD1,TRBJ2-7,TRBV27,CASSFHPDRGEQYF,TGTGCCAGCAGTTTTCACCCGGACAGGGGCGAGCAGTACTTC
NA,NA,TRBJ2-7,TRBV14,CASSQVGSSRQVATGEGSYEQYF,TGTGCCAGCAGCCAAGTCGGCTCATCTCGACAGGTGGCTACGGGGGAGGGGAGCTACGAGCAGTACTTC
NA,TRBD1,TRBJ1-2,TRBV28,CASSPQGGSYGYTF,TGTGCCAGCAGCCCACAGGGGGGGAGCTATGGCTACACCTTC
NA,NA,TRBJ1-5,TRBV6-1,CASSEVQPQHF,TGTGCCAGCAGTGAAGTGCAGCCCCAGCATTTT
NA,NA,TRBJ2-1,TRBV7-9,CASSSGTYNEQFF,TGTGCCAGCAGCTCCGGGACTTACAATGAGCAGTTCTTC
once,NA,TRBJ1-3,TRBV28,CASSLWSLVGSSGNTIYF,TGTGCCAGCAGTTTATGGTCCTTAGTCGGCAGCTCTGGAAACACCATATATTTT
NA,NA,TRBJ1-5,TRBV28,CASSLVFMDSNQPQHF,TGTGCCAGCAGTTTAGTGTTTATGGATAGCAATCAGCCCCAGCATTTT
NA,TRBD1,TRBJ1-2,TRBV28,CASSLSGTGFLYGYTF,TGTGCCAGCAGTTTATCCGGGACAGGGTTTCTCTATGGCTACACCTTC
NA,NA,TRBJ1-1,TRBV5-5,CASSSHPGQPNTEAFF,TGTGCCAGCAGCTCACACCCGGGACAACCGAACACTGAAGCTTTCTTT